This TCR beta chain was profiled in a study of identical twins. With regard to this clonotype: The junction does not match germline at one end; this may be a read error.

TCRdb independently ran MiXCR on the 5' RACE reads; one entry per CDR3 protein. In the table there are 400,000 to 500,000 distinct CDR3 sequences, 15% to 20% of which are singletons. CDR3 length equals 14 residues. The clonotype was recovered from a man aged 50 to 59 in good health. This sequence joins TRBV12-3 or TRBV12-4 and TRBJ2-2; D not resolved. The sample consisted of naive T cells sorted from blood. The CDR3 DNA sequence: TGTGGCAGCAGTTTATCCGGGAACACCGGGGAGCTGTTTTTT. This sequence encodes CGSSLSGNTGELFF.